The clone carrying this TCR beta chain appeared many times. The record originates from a study of blood T cells in healthy people across ages. Germline V lookup: CDR1 DFQATT, CDR2 SNEGSKA (reference sequence). With 6 bases clipped from V and 8 bases from J, the junction kept 9 bases outside the gene matches. This CDR3 region has 13 residues. Next came a second PCR, run for roughly 6 to 11 cycles, which used a sample-barcoded 5' primer along with a J-beta primer mix. Each cDNA molecule was tagged by a template-switch adaptor with 12 random nucleotides. TCRdb itself ran the 5' RACE reads through MiXCR, one entry per CDR3 protein. Among hundreds of thousands of distinct CDR3 sequences listed, roughly 50% were seen once.

V and J are TRBV20-1 and TRBJ1-2; 10 bases agree with TRBD1. The sequence derives from a man in his forties or fifties in good health. Sequenced input: blood. CDR3 DNA sequence: TGCAGTGCCGCTCGACAGGGGGCACGCGGCTACACCTTC. As protein: CSAARQGARGYTF.